This is a list of T cell receptor beta chains from one sample in a study of T cells after yellow fever vaccination. MiXCR, run by TCRdb on the 5' RACE reads, gives a single entry per CDR3 protein. In the table there are a few hundred thousand distinct CDR3 sequences, 10% to 15% of which are singletons. Specimen: CD4+ T cells sorted from PBMCs, collected 45 days after the yellow fever booster vaccination. The receptor source for this set is a man younger than 40 who received the YFV17D yellow fever vaccine. CDR3s include the opening cysteine and the closing phenylalanine or tryptophan. A D gene is named only where the DNA matches it firmly. Clone size is given for some rows only: seen once, a few or many times, or a class if the clone is expanded.

DNA | CDR3 | J | V | D | size
TGTGCCAGCAGCTTGGTGCAGGGCTTCCCCACAGATACGCAGTATTTT | CASSLVQGFPTDTQYF | TRBJ2-3 | TRBV5-4 | . | .
TGTGCCAGCAGTTACAGGACAGGGGACATTCAGTACTTC | CASSYRTGDIQYF | TRBJ2-4 | TRBV5-5 | TRBD1 | .
TGTGCCAGCAGTTACTCGACTGGGACGGGAGAGACCCAGTACTTC | CASSYSTGTGETQYF | TRBJ2-5 | TRBV6-5 | . | .
TGTGCCAGCCAAAGACTAGCGCTTTCCTACGAGCAGTACTTC | CASQRLALSYEQYF | TRBJ2-7 | TRBV6-2/TRBV6-3 | TRBD2 | .
TGTGCCAGCACAAACCGACCATACTCTAATTCACCCCTCCACTTT | CASTNRPYSNSPLHF | TRBJ1-6 | TRBV27 | . | .
TGTGCCAGCACCCCGGGACCCACCGGGGAGCTGTTTTTT | CASTPGPTGELFF | TRBJ2-2 | TRBV27 | . | .
TGTGCCACCGGGACAGCTAACTGGGAACTGTTTTTT | CATGTANWELFF | TRBJ1-4 | TRBV15 | TRBD1 | few
TGCGCCAGCAGAGGGGGCCACAATGAGCAGTTCTTC | CASRGGHNEQFF | TRBJ2-1 | TRBV5-1 | TRBD1 | medium-sized
TGTGCCAGCAGCCAAGCCTTAACTAGCGGAGGAAGCACAGATACGCAGTATTTT | CASSQALTSGGSTDTQYF | TRBJ2-3 | TRBV3-1 | TRBD2 | .
TGCAGCGTTGAACCGAACAGGGCGGACACTGAAGCTTTCTTT | CSVEPNRADTEAFF | TRBJ1-1 | TRBV29-1 | . | few
TGTGCCAGCAGATTAGGTGGGGGTGGGAACACTGAAGCTTTCTTT | CASRLGGGGNTEAFF | TRBJ1-1 | TRBV7-8 | . | .
TGTGCCAGCAGCACCCTAAGCGGGGCTGGGGCCAACGTCCTGACTTTC | CASSTLSGAGANVLTF | TRBJ2-6 | TRBV7-6 | TRBD2 | .
TGTGCCAGCAGTGTACCGGGCTGGGCTGAAGCTTTCTTT | CASSVPGWAEAFF | TRBJ1-1 | TRBV25-1 | . | .
TGTGCCATCAGTGACTTCGGACAGCGCACGGAAGCTTTCTTT | CAISDFGQRTEAFF | TRBJ1-1 | TRBV10-3 | . | few
TGTGCCAGCAGCTTAGGTTACAGGAACACCGGGGAGCTGTTTTTT | CASSLGYRNTGELFF | TRBJ2-2 | TRBV7-3 | . | few
TGTGCCAGCACCGGGGTGACCTACGAGCAGTACTTC | CASTGVTYEQYF | TRBJ2-7 | TRBV7-9 | . | once
TGTGCCATCCTGGCGGGACAGGAGTACGAGCAGTACTTC | CAILAGQEYEQYF | TRBJ2-7 | TRBV10-3 | TRBD1 | .
TGTGCCAGCAGCCCTTACAGGGCTAATGGCTACACCTTC | CASSPYRANGYTF | TRBJ1-2 | TRBV7-2 | . | .
TGTGCCAGCAGCCCGGGACGGAGCGGGAGCACAGATACGCAGTATTTT | CASSPGRSGSTDTQYF | TRBJ2-3 | TRBV7-2 | . | .
TGCGCCAGCAGCAGACCCGGGACTAGCGGGAGAAACACCGGGGAGCTGTTTTTT | CASSRPGTSGRNTGELFF | TRBJ2-2 | TRBV5-1 | TRBD2 | few
TGTGCCAGCGACGCGCACCTTGGAAACACCATATATTTT | CASDAHLGNTIYF | TRBJ1-3 | TRBV6-1 | . | few
TGTGCCAGCAGCTTGGACCGCTCCTACGAGCAGTACTTC | CASSLDRSYEQYF | TRBJ2-7 | TRBV7-2 | . | many
TGCGCCAGCAGCTTGGCCCCCTACAACGAGCAGTACTTC | CASSLAPYNEQYF | TRBJ2-7 | TRBV5-1 | . | many
TGTGCCAGCAGCCCCGGCGGGACACCCTATGGCTACACCTTC | CASSPGGTPYGYTF | TRBJ1-2 | TRBV3-1 | . | few
TGTGCCTGGAGTGTCCCCGCCGGTACCCAGTACTTC | CAWSVPAGTQYF | TRBJ2-5 | TRBV30 | . | many
TGCAGCGTGGGGGAAAATACCAATCAGCCCCAGCATTTT | CSVGENTNQPQHF | TRBJ1-5 | TRBV29-1 | . | few
TGCGCCAGCAGCTTGGAGGGATCGGAATACGAGCAGTACTTC | CASSLEGSEYEQYF | TRBJ2-7 | TRBV5-1 | . | many
TGTGCCAGCAGCTTCCAGACTAGCGGTACTCGGGCGTACAATGAGCAGTTCTTC | CASSFQTSGTRAYNEQFF | TRBJ2-1 | TRBV5-6 | TRBD2 | .
TGTGCCAGCAGCTGGACTAGCGGGAGGGCCGACGGAAAGACCCAGTACTTC | CASSWTSGRADGKTQYF | TRBJ2-5 | TRBV7-2 | TRBD2 | few
TGTGCCAGCAGCTCTAATCTGGACAGGAACACTGAAGCTTTCTTT | CASSSNLDRNTEAFF | TRBJ1-1 | TRBV7-2 | . | few
TGCAGTGCTAGAGACCCTAGCCGGGGGGGCTCTTGGACCCAGTACTTC | CSARDPSRGGSWTQYF | TRBJ2-5 | TRBV20-1 | TRBD2 | once
TGTGCCAGCAGCCAAGGGGGTCAGACGCCCCAGCATTTT | CASSQGGQTPQHF | TRBJ1-5 | TRBV3-1 | . | few
TGTGCCAGCGGCCGGGAGGAAAAACTGTTTTTT | CASGREEKLFF | TRBJ1-4 | TRBV11-2 | . | .
TGCGCCAGCAGCCCCGGGTCGGACAGGGTTTTACAAGAGCAGTTCTTC | CASSPGSDRVLQEQFF | TRBJ2-1 | TRBV5-1 | TRBD1 | .
TGTGCCAGCAGTTACAGGCTCGAGGGAATCAGCAATCAGCCCCAGCATTTT | CASSYRLEGISNQPQHF | TRBJ1-5 | TRBV6-5 | . | few
TGTGCCAGCAGTCAGCCCGGGACAGGGGGATCTCAGCCCCAGCATTTT | CASSQPGTGGSQPQHF | TRBJ1-5 | TRBV6-2/TRBV6-3 | TRBD1 | few
TGCGCCAGCAGCCAAGCGGTGCGGGGGGACTATGGCTACACCTTC | CASSQAVRGDYGYTF | TRBJ1-2 | TRBV4-3 | . | many
TGCGCCAGCAGCTCCGACACCCTCCGGGCCCAGTACTTC | CASSSDTLRAQYF | TRBJ2-5 | TRBV5-1 | . | many
TGTGCCAGCAGCTTGGTTGCAGACGCCTTAGCCAAAAACATTCAGTACTTC | CASSLVADALAKNIQYF | TRBJ2-4 | TRBV5-8 | . | .